A selection of T cell receptor beta chains follows, all from one sample in a study of cytomegalovirus exposure and HLA in healthy donors. Some clones are missing from TCRdb's copy, which holds only in-frame ones; the method was immunoSEQ multiplex PCR. The sample has 120,000 to 150,000 clones, around 77% seen once. Sequencing was performed on PBMCs. The receptors come from a man aged 18 to 29 in good health and CMV-seronegative. CDR3s include the opening cysteine and the closing phenylalanine or tryptophan. The order of the fields is D gene, V gene, clone size, J gene, CDR3 protein, CDR3 DNA. A D gene is named only where the DNA matches it firmly. Part of the rows lack a size; the others show once, few, many or a class for expanded clones.

d_call: TRBD1
v_call: TRBV5-4
clone_size: NA
j_call: TRBJ2-3
cdr3_aa: CASSPGGTGTDTQYF
cdr3_nt: TGTGCCAGCAGCCCGGGTGGGACAGGCACAGATACGCAGTATTTT

d_call: NA
v_call: TRBV7-2
clone_size: NA
j_call: TRBJ1-5
cdr3_aa: CASSSGGNQPQHF
cdr3_nt: TGTGCCAGCAGTAGCGGCGGCAATCAGCCCCAGCATTTT

d_call: NA
v_call: TRBV7-9
clone_size: once
j_call: TRBJ1-2
cdr3_aa: CASSLGTGGYTF
cdr3_nt: TGTGCCAGCAGCTTAGGCACGGGTGGCTACACCTTC

d_call: TRBD1
v_call: TRBV2
clone_size: NA
j_call: TRBJ1-4
cdr3_aa: CASSEWAGGLGKLFF
cdr3_nt: TGTGCCAGCAGTGAATGGGCAGGGGGGTTGGGAAAACTGTTTTTT

d_call: NA
v_call: TRBV7-9
clone_size: few
j_call: TRBJ2-7
cdr3_aa: CASSPPRGYEQYF
cdr3_nt: TGTGCCAGCAGCCCTCCACGGGGCTACGAGCAGTACTTC

d_call: NA
v_call: TRBV6-6
clone_size: NA
j_call: TRBJ1-1
cdr3_aa: CASSYPQYEAFF
cdr3_nt: TGTGCCAGCAGTTACCCCCAGTATGAAGCTTTCTTT

d_call: NA
v_call: TRBV9
clone_size: NA
j_call: TRBJ1-2
cdr3_aa: CASRTANYGYTF
cdr3_nt: TGTGCCAGCAGGACAGCCAACTATGGCTACACCTTC

d_call: NA
v_call: TRBV10-2
clone_size: NA
j_call: TRBJ2-4
cdr3_aa: CASSHYPRGNIQYF
cdr3_nt: TGCGCCAGCAGTCACTACCCACGGGGGAACATTCAGTACTTC

d_call: TRBD1
v_call: TRBV5-8
clone_size: NA
j_call: TRBJ1-5
cdr3_aa: CASSLAEGTGGYIGNQPQHF
cdr3_nt: TGTGCCAGCAGCTTGGCGGAAGGGACAGGAGGGTATATCGGCAATCAGCCCCAGCATTTT

d_call: NA
v_call: TRBV4-1
clone_size: NA
j_call: TRBJ1-5
cdr3_aa: CASSQDLGDSWNQPQHF
cdr3_nt: TGCGCCAGCAGCCAAGATTTAGGGGACTCCTGGAATCAGCCCCAGCATTTT

d_call: NA
v_call: TRBV30
clone_size: few
j_call: TRBJ1-5
cdr3_aa: CAWSVGAGQPQHF
cdr3_nt: TGTGCCTGGAGTGTAGGGGCTGGGCAGCCCCAGCATTTT

d_call: NA
v_call: TRBV19
clone_size: NA
j_call: TRBJ1-1
cdr3_aa: CASSIDPAPRTEAFF
cdr3_nt: TGTGCCAGTAGTATAGATCCCGCCCCGAGGACTGAAGCTTTCTTT

d_call: NA
v_call: TRBV6-6
clone_size: NA
j_call: TRBJ1-4
cdr3_aa: CASSYSGGGGEKLFF
cdr3_nt: TGTGCCAGCAGTTACTCCGGGGGAGGTGGTGAAAAACTGTTTTTT

d_call: NA
v_call: TRBV4-3
clone_size: NA
j_call: TRBJ1-2
cdr3_aa: CASSQDGGVGGYTF
cdr3_nt: TGCGCCAGCAGCCAAGATGGCGGGGTCGGCGGCTACACCTTC

d_call: NA
v_call: TRBV6-1
clone_size: NA
j_call: TRBJ1-1
cdr3_aa: CASSQHRMKGTEAFF
cdr3_nt: TGTGCCAGCAGTCAACACAGGATGAAGGGAACTGAAGCTTTCTTT

d_call: TRBD2
v_call: TRBV19
clone_size: once
j_call: TRBJ2-4
cdr3_aa: CASSIPNTGRGNIQYF
cdr3_nt: TGTGCCAGTAGTATACCCAACACCGGGAGGGGGAACATTCAGTACTTC

d_call: TRBD1
v_call: TRBV7-9
clone_size: NA
j_call: TRBJ1-2
cdr3_aa: CASSWTGGAGGYTF
cdr3_nt: TGTGCCAGCAGCTGGACAGGGGGCGCAGGTGGCTACACCTTC

d_call: NA
v_call: TRBV7-9
clone_size: NA
j_call: TRBJ1-2
cdr3_aa: CASSRGNNYGYTF
cdr3_nt: TGTGCCAGCAGCCGGGGGAATAACTATGGCTACACCTTC

d_call: NA
v_call: TRBV7-2
clone_size: NA
j_call: TRBJ1-2
cdr3_aa: CASSPPGKEGYTF
cdr3_nt: TGTGCCAGCAGCCCGCCGGGGAAAGAGGGCTACACCTTC

d_call: NA
v_call: TRBV7-2
clone_size: once
j_call: TRBJ2-2
cdr3_aa: CASSLTGSVTGELFF
cdr3_nt: TGTGCCAGCAGCTTAACAGGGTCGGTCACCGGGGAGCTGTTTTTT

d_call: NA
v_call: TRBV5-4
clone_size: NA
j_call: TRBJ2-7
cdr3_aa: CASSLGRGQGEQYF
cdr3_nt: TGTGCCAGCAGCTTGGGGAGGGGGCAGGGTGAGCAGTACTTC

d_call: NA
v_call: TRBV27
clone_size: NA
j_call: TRBJ1-1
cdr3_aa: CASSFRGGNTEAFF
cdr3_nt: TGTGCCAGCAGTTTTCGCGGTGGTAACACTGAAGCTTTCTTT

d_call: TRBD1
v_call: TRBV4-1
clone_size: few
j_call: TRBJ1-4
cdr3_aa: CASSHPGTGVEKLFF
cdr3_nt: TGCGCCAGCAGCCATCCCGGGACAGGGGTTGAAAAACTGTTTTTT

d_call: NA
v_call: TRBV6-6
clone_size: few
j_call: TRBJ1-5
cdr3_aa: CASTSLGGNQPQHF
cdr3_nt: TGTGCCAGCACCTCCCTAGGGGGTAATCAGCCCCAGCATTTT

d_call: NA
v_call: TRBV5-5
clone_size: NA
j_call: TRBJ2-7
cdr3_aa: CASSFGGWDSGQYF
cdr3_nt: TGTGCCAGCAGCTTCGGGGGTTGGGATTCAGGGCAGTACTTC

d_call: NA
v_call: TRBV5-4
clone_size: NA
j_call: TRBJ1-6
cdr3_aa: CASRVAGAYNSPLHF
cdr3_nt: TGTGCCAGCAGGGTCGCAGGGGCTTATAATTCACCCCTCCACTTT

d_call: NA
v_call: TRBV14
clone_size: NA
j_call: TRBJ2-1
cdr3_aa: CASSQGYVGTGLNNEQFF
cdr3_nt: TGTGCCAGCAGCCAAGGGTACGTGGGTACAGGCTTGAACAATGAGCAGTTCTTC

d_call: NA
v_call: TRBV29-1
clone_size: NA
j_call: TRBJ2-7
cdr3_aa: CSVEEQGNYEQYF
cdr3_nt: TGCAGCGTTGAAGAACAGGGAAACTACGAGCAGTACTTC

d_call: TRBD1
v_call: TRBV7-2
clone_size: NA
j_call: TRBJ2-7
cdr3_aa: CASSLVGTGVYEQYF
cdr3_nt: TGTGCCAGCAGCTTAGTCGGGACAGGGGTCTACGAGCAGTACTTC

d_call: NA
v_call: TRBV13
clone_size: NA
j_call: TRBJ1-1
cdr3_aa: CASTSGGGMNTEAFF
cdr3_nt: TGTGCCAGCACCTCCGGGGGAGGGATGAACACTGAAGCTTTCTTT

d_call: NA
v_call: TRBV7-2
clone_size: NA
j_call: TRBJ1-6
cdr3_aa: CASSLAGYNSPLHF
cdr3_nt: TGTGCCAGCAGCTTAGCCGGGTATAATTCACCCCTCCACTTT

d_call: NA
v_call: TRBV5-4
clone_size: NA
j_call: TRBJ2-2
cdr3_aa: CASSLWQVTGELFF
cdr3_nt: TGTGCCAGCAGCTTGTGGCAGGTTACCGGGGAGCTGTTTTTT

d_call: NA
v_call: TRBV2
clone_size: NA
j_call: TRBJ1-1
cdr3_aa: CASSESGLLNTEAFF
cdr3_nt: TGTGCCAGCAGTGAGTCGGGACTTTTAAACACTGAAGCTTTCTTT

d_call: TRBD2
v_call: TRBV2
clone_size: NA
j_call: TRBJ2-2
cdr3_aa: CASREFGGGATGELFF
cdr3_nt: TGTGCCAGCAGAGAGTTTGGCGGGGGGGCCACCGGGGAGCTGTTTTTT

d_call: NA
v_call: TRBV11-2
clone_size: NA
j_call: TRBJ1-1
cdr3_aa: CASSPRTWNTEAFF
cdr3_nt: TGTGCCAGCAGCCCCCGGACATGGAACACTGAAGCTTTCTTT

d_call: NA
v_call: TRBV10-3
clone_size: NA
j_call: TRBJ1-6
cdr3_aa: CAIRQDNSPLHF
cdr3_nt: TGTGCCATCAGACAGGATAATTCACCCCTCCACTTT

d_call: TRBD1
v_call: TRBV5-4
clone_size: NA
j_call: TRBJ1-4
cdr3_aa: CASSQFPGQGSEKLFF
cdr3_nt: TGTGCCAGCAGCCAATTTCCGGGACAGGGGAGTGAAAAACTGTTTTTT

d_call: NA
v_call: TRBV29-1
clone_size: NA
j_call: TRBJ1-1
cdr3_aa: CSVEVQGYTEAFF
cdr3_nt: TGCAGCGTTGAAGTTCAGGGTTACACTGAAGCTTTCTTT

d_call: TRBD1
v_call: TRBV19
clone_size: NA
j_call: TRBJ1-4
cdr3_aa: CASSPPTGGDEKLFF
cdr3_nt: TGTGCCAGTAGCCCGCCTACAGGGGGGGATGAAAAACTGTTTTTT

d_call: NA
v_call: TRBV27
clone_size: once
j_call: TRBJ2-6
cdr3_aa: CASSLTHAAGANVLTF
cdr3_nt: TGTGCCAGCAGCCTAACCCATGCTGCTGGGGCCAACGTCCTGACTTTC

d_call: TRBD1
v_call: TRBV15
clone_size: NA
j_call: TRBJ1-5
cdr3_aa: CATSKGQQVGSNQPQHF
cdr3_nt: TGTGCCACCAGCAAGGGACAGCAGGTCGGGAGCAATCAGCCCCAGCATTTT

d_call: NA
v_call: TRBV7-9
clone_size: NA
j_call: TRBJ1-1
cdr3_aa: CSSSQKSYGAFF
cdr3_nt: TGTTCCAGCAGCCAAAAATCATACGGAGCTTTCTTT

d_call: TRBD1
v_call: TRBV18
clone_size: NA
j_call: TRBJ2-2
cdr3_aa: CASSPRPGQGWTNTGELFF
cdr3_nt: TGTGCCAGCTCACCTAGACCGGGACAGGGTTGGACGAACACCGGGGAGCTGTTTTTT

d_call: NA
v_call: TRBV9
clone_size: NA
j_call: TRBJ2-1
cdr3_aa: CASSAGSVDEQFF
cdr3_nt: TGTGCCAGCAGCGCAGGGTCCGTCGATGAGCAGTTCTTC

d_call: TRBD2
v_call: TRBV7-8
clone_size: NA
j_call: TRBJ2-3
cdr3_aa: CASSPRLAGLPDTQYF
cdr3_nt: TGTGCCAGCAGCCCGAGACTAGCGGGGTTACCAGATACGCAGTATTTT

d_call: NA
v_call: TRBV11-2
clone_size: NA
j_call: TRBJ1-2
cdr3_aa: CASSPGRANYGYTF
cdr3_nt: TGTGCCAGCAGCCCTGGCAGGGCTAACTATGGCTACACCTTC

d_call: NA
v_call: TRBV11-2
clone_size: NA
j_call: TRBJ2-3
cdr3_aa: CASSPGVGGPTDTQYF
cdr3_nt: TGTGCCAGCAGCCCAGGGGTGGGGGGGCCCACAGATACGCAGTATTTT

d_call: NA
v_call: TRBV2
clone_size: NA
j_call: TRBJ2-7
cdr3_aa: CASSETIFPYEQYF
cdr3_nt: TGTGCCAGCAGTGAGACTATTTTTCCCTACGAGCAGTACTTC

d_call: NA
v_call: TRBV7-9
clone_size: NA
j_call: TRBJ1-3
cdr3_aa: CASSREGGRNTIYF
cdr3_nt: TGTGCCAGCAGCCGTGAGGGAGGCCGAAACACCATATATTTT

d_call: NA
v_call: TRBV4-2
clone_size: NA
j_call: TRBJ1-2
cdr3_aa: CASSQPKGGSHGYAF
cdr3_nt: TGTGCCAGCAGCCAACCAAAAGGAGGGAGCCATGGCTACGCCTTC

d_call: TRBD1
v_call: TRBV7-2
clone_size: NA
j_call: TRBJ1-2
cdr3_aa: CASSLLGQGMGYTF
cdr3_nt: TGTGCCAGCAGCTTACTTGGACAGGGGATGGGCTACACCTTC

d_call: TRBD1
v_call: TRBV5-1
clone_size: NA
j_call: TRBJ2-3
cdr3_aa: CASSPQGQGKGDTQYF
cdr3_nt: TGCGCCAGCAGCCCACAAGGACAGGGTAAAGGAGATACGCAGTATTTT

d_call: TRBD1
v_call: TRBV12-5
clone_size: NA
j_call: TRBJ2-3
cdr3_aa: CASGLVARQGESDTQYF
cdr3_nt: TGTGCTAGTGGTTTGGTAGCAAGACAGGGGGAGTCAGATACGCAGTATTTT